Given below is one TCR beta chain in context. Antigen: not known. The source of the sample is a study of T cell responses to AZD1222 COVID-19 vaccine. The table came from immunoSEQ multiplex PCR; TCRdb's copy has only in-frame clones and leaves some out. The sample has 65,000 to 90,000 clones, about 86% seen once. Germline values: CDR1 MNHEY, CDR2 SMNVEV (reference sequence). This CDR3 is 14 amino acids long. V lost 5 bases, J lost 4 bases, and 7 bases stayed unmatched. Study-wide findings and caveats: Donors skewed white British and female; clonal diversity was possibly underestimated. Spike regions recognized by vaccine-associated CD4 TCRs spanned the protein, led by 160-218 and 743-854. In all cases, repertoires were sampled only after the peak T cell response.

The specimen comprised peripheral blood, sampled on day 0 of AZD1222 vaccination. The genes are TRBV27 and TRBJ1-2; 7 bases align to TRBD1. This sequence was found in an adult in good health. CDR3: CASSPAGQSYGYTF. CDR3 sequence (DNA): TGTGCCAGCAGTCCGGCGGGACAGAGCTATGGCTACACCTTC.